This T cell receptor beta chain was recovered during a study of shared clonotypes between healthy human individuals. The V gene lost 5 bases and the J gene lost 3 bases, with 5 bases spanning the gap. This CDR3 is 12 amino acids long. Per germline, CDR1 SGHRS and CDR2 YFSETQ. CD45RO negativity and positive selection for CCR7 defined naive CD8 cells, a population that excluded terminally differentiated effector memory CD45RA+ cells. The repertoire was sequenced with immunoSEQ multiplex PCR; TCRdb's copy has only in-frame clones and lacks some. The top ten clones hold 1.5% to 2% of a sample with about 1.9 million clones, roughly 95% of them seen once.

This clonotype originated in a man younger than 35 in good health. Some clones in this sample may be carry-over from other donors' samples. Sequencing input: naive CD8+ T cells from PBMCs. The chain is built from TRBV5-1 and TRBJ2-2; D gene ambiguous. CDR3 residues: CASSDYTGELFF. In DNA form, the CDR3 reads TGCGCCAGCAGTGATTACACCGGGGAGCTGTTTTTT.